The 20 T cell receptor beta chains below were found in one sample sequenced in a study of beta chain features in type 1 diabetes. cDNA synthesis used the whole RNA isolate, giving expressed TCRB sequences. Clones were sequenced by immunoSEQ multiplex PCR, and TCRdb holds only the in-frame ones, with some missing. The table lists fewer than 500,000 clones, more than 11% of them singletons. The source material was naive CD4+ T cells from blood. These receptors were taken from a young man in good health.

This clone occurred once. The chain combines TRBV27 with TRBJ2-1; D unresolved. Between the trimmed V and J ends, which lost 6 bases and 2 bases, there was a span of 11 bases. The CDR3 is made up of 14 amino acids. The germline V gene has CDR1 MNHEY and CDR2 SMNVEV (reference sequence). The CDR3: CASRGRRPYNEQFF. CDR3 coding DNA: TGTGCCAGCAGAGGGCGGAGACCCTACAATGAGCAGTTCTTC.

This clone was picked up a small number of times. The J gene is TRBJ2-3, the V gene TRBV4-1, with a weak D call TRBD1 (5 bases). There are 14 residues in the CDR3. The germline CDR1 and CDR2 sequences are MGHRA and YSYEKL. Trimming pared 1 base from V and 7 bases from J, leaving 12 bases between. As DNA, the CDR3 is TGCGCCAGCAGCCAAGCAGTTCAGGGAAATACGCAGTATTTT. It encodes CASSQAVQGNTQYF.

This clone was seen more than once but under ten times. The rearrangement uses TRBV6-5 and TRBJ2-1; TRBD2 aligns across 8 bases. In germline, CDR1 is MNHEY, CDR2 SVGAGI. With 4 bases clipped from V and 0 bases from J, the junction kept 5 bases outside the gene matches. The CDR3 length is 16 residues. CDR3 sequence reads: CASSSISGASYNEQFF. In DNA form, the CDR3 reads TGTGCCAGCAGTTCCATTAGCGGGGCCTCCTACAATGAGCAGTTCTTC.

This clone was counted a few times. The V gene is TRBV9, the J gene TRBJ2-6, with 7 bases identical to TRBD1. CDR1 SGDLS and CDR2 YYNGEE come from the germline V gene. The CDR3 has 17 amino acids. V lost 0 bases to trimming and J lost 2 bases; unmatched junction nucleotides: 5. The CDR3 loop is CASSVETGSAGANVLTF. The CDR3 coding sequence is TGTGCCAGCAGCGTAGAGACAGGGTCAGCTGGGGCCAACGTCCTGACTTTC.

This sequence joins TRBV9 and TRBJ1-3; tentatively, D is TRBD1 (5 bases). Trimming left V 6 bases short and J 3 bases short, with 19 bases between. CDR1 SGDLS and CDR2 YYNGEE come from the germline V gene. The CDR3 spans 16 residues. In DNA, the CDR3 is TGTGCCAGCACCCGGGGGGGACCCTCTGGTGGAAACACCATATATTTT. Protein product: CASTRGGPSGGNTIYF.

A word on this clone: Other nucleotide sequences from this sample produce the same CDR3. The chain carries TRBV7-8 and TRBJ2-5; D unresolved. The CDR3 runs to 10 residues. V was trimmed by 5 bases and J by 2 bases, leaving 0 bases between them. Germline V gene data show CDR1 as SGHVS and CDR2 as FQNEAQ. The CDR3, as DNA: TGTGCCAGCAGCCAAGAGACCCAGTACTTC. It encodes CASSQETQYF.

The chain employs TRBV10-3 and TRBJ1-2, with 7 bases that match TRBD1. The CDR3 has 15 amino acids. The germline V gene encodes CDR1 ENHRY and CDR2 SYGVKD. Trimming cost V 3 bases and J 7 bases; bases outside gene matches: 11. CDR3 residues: CAISEPPGGEGGYTF. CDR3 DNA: TGTGCCATCAGTGAACCGCCAGGGGGGGAAGGTGGCTACACCTTC.

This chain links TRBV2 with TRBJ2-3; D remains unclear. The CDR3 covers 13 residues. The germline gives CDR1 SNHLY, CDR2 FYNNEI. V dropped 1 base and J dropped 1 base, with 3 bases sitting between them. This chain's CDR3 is CASSEGGTDTQYF. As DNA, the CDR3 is TGTGCCAGCAGTGAAGGTGGCACAGATACGCAGTATTTT. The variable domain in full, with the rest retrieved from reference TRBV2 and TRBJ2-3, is EPEVTQTPSHQVTQMGQEVILRCVPISNHLYFYWYRQILGQKVEFLVSFYNNEISEKSEIFDDQFSVERPDGSNFTLKIRSTKLEDSAMYFCASSEGGTDTQYFGPGTRLTVL.

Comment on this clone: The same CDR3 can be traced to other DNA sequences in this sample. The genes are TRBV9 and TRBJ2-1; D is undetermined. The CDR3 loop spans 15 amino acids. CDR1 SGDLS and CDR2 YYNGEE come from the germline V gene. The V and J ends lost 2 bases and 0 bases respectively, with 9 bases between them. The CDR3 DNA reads TGTGCCAGCAGCGTCCTCGGCGGCTCCTACAATGAGCAGTTCTTC. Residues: CASSVLGGSYNEQFF.

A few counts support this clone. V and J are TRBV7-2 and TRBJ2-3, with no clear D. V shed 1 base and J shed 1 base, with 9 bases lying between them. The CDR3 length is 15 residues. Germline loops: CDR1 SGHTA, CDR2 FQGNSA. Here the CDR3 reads CASSLVSRGTDTQYF. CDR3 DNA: TGTGCCAGCAGCTTAGTTAGTCGTGGCACAGATACGCAGTATTTT.

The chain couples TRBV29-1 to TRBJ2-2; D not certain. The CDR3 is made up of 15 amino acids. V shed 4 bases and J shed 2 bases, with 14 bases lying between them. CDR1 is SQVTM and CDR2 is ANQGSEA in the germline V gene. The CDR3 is CSVASRLGNTGELFF. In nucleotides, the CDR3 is TGCAGCGTTGCGTCGAGGCTAGGAAACACCGGGGAGCTGTTTTTT.

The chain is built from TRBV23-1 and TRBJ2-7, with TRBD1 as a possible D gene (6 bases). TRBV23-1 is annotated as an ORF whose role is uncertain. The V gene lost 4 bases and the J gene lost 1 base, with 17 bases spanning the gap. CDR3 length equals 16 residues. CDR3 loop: CASSPHDRKESYEQYF. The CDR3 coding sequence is TGCGCCAGCAGTCCTCACGACAGGAAGGAATCCTACGAGCAGTACTTC.

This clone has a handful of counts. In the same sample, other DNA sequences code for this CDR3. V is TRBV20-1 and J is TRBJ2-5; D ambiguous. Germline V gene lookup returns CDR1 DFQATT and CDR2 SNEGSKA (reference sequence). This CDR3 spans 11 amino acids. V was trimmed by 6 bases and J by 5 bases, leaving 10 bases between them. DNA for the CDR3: TGCAGTGCCACCGTCCAGGAGACCCAGTACTTC. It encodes CSATVQETQYF.

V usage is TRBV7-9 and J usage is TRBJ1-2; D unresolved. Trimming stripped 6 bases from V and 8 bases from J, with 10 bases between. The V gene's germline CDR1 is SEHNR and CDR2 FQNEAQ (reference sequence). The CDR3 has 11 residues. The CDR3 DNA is TGTGCCAGCAGGGTCTTCGGGGGCTACACCTTC. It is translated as CASRVFGGYTF.

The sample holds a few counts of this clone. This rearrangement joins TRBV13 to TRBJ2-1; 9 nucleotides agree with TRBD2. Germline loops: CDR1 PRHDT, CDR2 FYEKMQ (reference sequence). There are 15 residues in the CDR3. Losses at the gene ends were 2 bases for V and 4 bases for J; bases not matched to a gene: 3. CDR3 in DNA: TGTGCCAGCAGCTTACTAGCGGGAAAGTACAATGAGCAGTTCTTC. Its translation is CASSLLAGKYNEQFF.

The CDR3 nucleotides are TGTGCCAGCAGGCTAGCGGTCTTGGGGACCCAGTACTTC. As protein: CASRLAVLGTQYF. J is TRBJ2-5 and V is TRBV6-6, with TRBD2 matching 7 bases. With V trimmed by 6 bases and J by 7 bases, 8 bases remained unmatched. Per the germline V gene, CDR1 is MNHNY and CDR2 is SVGAGI (reference sequence). This CDR3 has 13 amino acids.

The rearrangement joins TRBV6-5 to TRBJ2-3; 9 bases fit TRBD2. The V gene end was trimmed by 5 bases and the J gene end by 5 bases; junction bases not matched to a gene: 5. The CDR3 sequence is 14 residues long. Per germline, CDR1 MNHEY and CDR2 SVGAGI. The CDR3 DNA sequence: TGTGCCAGCAGTGTGGCGGGGGGGGAAGATACGCAGTATTTT. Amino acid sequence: CASSVAGGEDTQYF.

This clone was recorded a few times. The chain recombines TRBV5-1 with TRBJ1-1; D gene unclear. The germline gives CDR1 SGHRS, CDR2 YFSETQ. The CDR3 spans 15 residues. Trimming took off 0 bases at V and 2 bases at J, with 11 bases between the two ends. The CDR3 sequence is CASSLDGLLNTEAFF. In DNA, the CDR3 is TGCGCCAGCAGCTTGGATGGACTTTTAAACACTGAAGCTTTCTTT.

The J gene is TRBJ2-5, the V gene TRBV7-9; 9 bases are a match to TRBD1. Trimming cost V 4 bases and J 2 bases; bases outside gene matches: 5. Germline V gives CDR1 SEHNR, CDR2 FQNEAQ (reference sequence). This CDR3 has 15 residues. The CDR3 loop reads CASSSSGQGQETQYF. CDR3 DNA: TGTGCCAGCAGCTCCTCAGGACAGGGGCAAGAGACCCAGTACTTC. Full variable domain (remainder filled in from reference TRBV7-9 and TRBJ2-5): DTGVSQNPRHKITKRGQNVTFRCDPISEHNRLYWYRQTLGQGPEFLTYFQNEAQLEKSRLLSDRFSAERPKGSFSTLEIQRTEQGDSAMYLCASSSSGQGQETQYFGPGTRLLVL.

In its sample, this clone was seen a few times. CDR3 bases: TGTGCCAGCAGCTTAGGTCTTGGGGAGCAGTACTTC. The encoded protein is CASSLGLGEQYF. The chain uses TRBV7-9 and TRBJ2-7; D ambiguous. The CDR3 has 12 amino acids. Germline CDR1 and CDR2: SEHNR and FQNEAQ (reference sequence). V gave up 1 base and J gave up 7 bases, with 8 bases separating them.